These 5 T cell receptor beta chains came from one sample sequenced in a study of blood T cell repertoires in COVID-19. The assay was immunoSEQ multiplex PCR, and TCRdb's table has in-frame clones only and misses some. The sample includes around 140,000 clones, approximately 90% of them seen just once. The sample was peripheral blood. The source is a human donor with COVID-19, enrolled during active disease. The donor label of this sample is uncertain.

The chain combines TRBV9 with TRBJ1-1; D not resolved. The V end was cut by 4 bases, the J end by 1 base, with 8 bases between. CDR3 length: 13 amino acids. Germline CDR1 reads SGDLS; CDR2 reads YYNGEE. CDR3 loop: CASSNSGNTEAFF. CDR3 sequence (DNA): TGTGCCAGCAGCAACAGTGGGAACACTGAAGCTTTCTTT.

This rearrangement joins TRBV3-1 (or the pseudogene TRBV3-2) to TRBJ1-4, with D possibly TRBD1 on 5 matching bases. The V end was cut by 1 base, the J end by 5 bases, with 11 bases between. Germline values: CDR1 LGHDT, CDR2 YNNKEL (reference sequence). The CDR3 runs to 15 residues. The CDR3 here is CASSQVINRNEKLFF. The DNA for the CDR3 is TGTGCCAGCAGCCAAGTGATAAACAGGAATGAAAAACTGTTTTTT.

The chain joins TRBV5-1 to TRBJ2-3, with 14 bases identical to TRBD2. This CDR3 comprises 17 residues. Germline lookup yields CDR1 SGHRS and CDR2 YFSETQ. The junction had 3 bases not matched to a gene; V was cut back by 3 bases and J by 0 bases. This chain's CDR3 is CASSWGTSGGSTDTQYF. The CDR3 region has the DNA TGCGCCAGCAGCTGGGGGACTAGCGGGGGTAGCACAGATACGCAGTATTTT.

The CDR3 DNA reads as TGTGCCAGCAGCTTAGACAGGGGGAACACTGAAGCTTTCTTT. Translated: CASSLDRGNTEAFF. The rearrangement links TRBV7-8 to TRBJ1-1; 7 bases agree with TRBD1. CDR3 size: 14 residues. The V segment lost 1 base and the J segment 1 base; nucleotides outside the gene matches: 0. In germline, CDR1 is SGHVS, CDR2 FQNEAQ.

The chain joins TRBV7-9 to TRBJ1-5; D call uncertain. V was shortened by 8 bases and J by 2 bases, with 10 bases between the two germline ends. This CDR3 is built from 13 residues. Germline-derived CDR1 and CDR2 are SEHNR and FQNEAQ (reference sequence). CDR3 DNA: TGTGCCAGCCAGGAAACGGGCAATCAGCCCCAGCATTTT. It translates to CASQETGNQPQHF. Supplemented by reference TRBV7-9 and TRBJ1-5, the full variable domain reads DTGVSQNPRHKITKRGQNVTFRCDPISEHNRLYWYRQTLGQGPEFLTYFQNEAQLEKSRLLSDRFSAERPKGSFSTLEIQRTEQGDSAMYLCASQETGNQPQHFGDGTRLSIL.